This entry describes one T cell receptor beta chain. What it binds is unknown. The sample is drawn from a study of cytomegalovirus exposure and HLA in healthy donors. Broader study findings: Differences between HLA loci emerged in a later analysis of TCR association rates, with DRB1 most and HLA-C fewest. When analyzed later, a missense DCLRE1C variant was found to be linked to TCR beta V- and J-gene trimming.

The PCR used 60 Vbeta and 13 Jbeta primers. Method: immunoSEQ multiplex PCR; TCRdb's copy keeps in-frame clones and lacks some. The sample lists about 97,000 clones; approximately 74% were seen once. This CDR3 is 17 amino acids long. Deletions cut 1 base from V and 2 bases from J, with 17 bases between. Germline V CDR1 and CDR2: MDHEN, SYDVKM. The receptor was derived from a woman in her forties in good health and CMV-seronegative. V usage is TRBV28 and J usage is TRBJ2-5, with D possibly TRBD2 on 6 matching bases. Sequenced input: PBMCs. The CDR3 region is CASSLSSRGLGQETQYF. The CDR3 DNA sequence: TGTGCCAGCAGTTTATCTTCGCGGGGCTTGGGGCAAGAGACCCAGTACTTC.